This TCR beta chain was observed in a study of response to subunit inactivated influenza vaccine. MiXCR was run by TCRdb on the RT-PCR reads, yielding one entry per CDR3 protein. The data show about 480,000 distinct CDR3 sequences, about 25% seen once. Study-level results: Authors proposed each seasonal influenza vaccination draws in few new T cells.

A few counts support this clonotype. Its antigen is unknown. The V and J ends lost 0 bases and 0 bases respectively, with 12 bases between them. The CDR3 has 15 residues. CDR1 is DFQATT, CDR2 SNEGSKA, per germline (reference sequence). The sample in question was CD4+ T cells sorted from PBMCs, obtained more than 4 days after vaccination. This TCR came from a man aged 45-60 years who received an inactivated influenza vaccine. The chain joins TRBV20-1 to TRBJ2-7; weak D call: TRBD2 (6 bases). CDR3 region: CSARDWRGSSYEQYF. CDR3 in DNA: TGCAGTGCTAGAGATTGGCGGGGCAGCTCCTACGAGCAGTACTTC.